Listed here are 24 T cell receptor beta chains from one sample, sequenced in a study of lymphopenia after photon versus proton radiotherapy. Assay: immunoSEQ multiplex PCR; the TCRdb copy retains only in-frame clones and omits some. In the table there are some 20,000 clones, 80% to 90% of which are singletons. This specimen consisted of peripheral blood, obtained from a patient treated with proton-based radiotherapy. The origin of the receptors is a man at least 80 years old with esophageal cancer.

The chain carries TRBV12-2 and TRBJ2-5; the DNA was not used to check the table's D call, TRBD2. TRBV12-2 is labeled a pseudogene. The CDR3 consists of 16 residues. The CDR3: CASRLGEERGRREQYF. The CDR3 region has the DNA TGTGCAAGTCGCTTGGGAGAGGAGCGGGGACGACGAGAGCAGTACTTC.

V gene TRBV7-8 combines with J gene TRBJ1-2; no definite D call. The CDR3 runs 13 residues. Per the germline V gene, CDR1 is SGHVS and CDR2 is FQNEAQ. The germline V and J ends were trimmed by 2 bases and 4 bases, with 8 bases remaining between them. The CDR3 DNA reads TGTGCCAGCAGCTTAAGGTCGGGCTATGGCTACACCTTC. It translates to CASSLRSGYGYTF.

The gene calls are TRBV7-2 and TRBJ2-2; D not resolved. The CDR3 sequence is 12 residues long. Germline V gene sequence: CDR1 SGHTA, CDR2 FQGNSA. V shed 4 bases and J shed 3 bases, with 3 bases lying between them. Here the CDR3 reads CASSSYTGELFF. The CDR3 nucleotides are TGTGCCAGCAGCTCGTACACCGGGGAGCTGTTTTTT.

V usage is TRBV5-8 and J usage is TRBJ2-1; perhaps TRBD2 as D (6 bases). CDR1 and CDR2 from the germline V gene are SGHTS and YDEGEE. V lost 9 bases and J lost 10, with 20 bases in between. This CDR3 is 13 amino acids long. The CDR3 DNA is TGTGCCATGTCTTGGGAGGCGGTCTTAGAGCAGTTCTTC. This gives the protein CAMSWEAVLEQFF.

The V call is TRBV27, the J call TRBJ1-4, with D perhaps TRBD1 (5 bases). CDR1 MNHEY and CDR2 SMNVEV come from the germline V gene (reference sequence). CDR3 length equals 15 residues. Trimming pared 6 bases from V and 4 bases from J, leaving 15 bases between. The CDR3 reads CASSSPGANNEKLFF. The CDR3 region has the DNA TGTGCCAGCAGCTCCCCCGGGGCGAATAATGAAAAACTGTTTTTT.

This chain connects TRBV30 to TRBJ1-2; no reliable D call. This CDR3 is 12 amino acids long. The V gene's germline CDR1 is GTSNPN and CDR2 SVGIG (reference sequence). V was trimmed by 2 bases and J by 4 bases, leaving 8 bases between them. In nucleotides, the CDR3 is TGTGCCTGGAGTCGGGATTCCTATGGCTACACCTTC. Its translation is CAWSRDSYGYTF.

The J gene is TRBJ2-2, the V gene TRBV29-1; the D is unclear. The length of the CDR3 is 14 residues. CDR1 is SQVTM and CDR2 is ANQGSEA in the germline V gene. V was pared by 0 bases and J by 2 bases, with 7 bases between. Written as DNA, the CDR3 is TGCAGCGTTGAAGATGAGGCAAACACCGGGGAGCTGTTTTTT. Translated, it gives CSVEDEANTGELFF.

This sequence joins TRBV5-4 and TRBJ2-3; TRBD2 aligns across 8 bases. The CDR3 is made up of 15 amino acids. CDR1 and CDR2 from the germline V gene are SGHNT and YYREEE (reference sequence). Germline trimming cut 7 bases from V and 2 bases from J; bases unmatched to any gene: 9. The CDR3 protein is CASGRGGRNTDTQYF. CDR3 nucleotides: TGTGCCAGCGGCCGGGGCGGGAGGAACACAGATACGCAGTATTTT.

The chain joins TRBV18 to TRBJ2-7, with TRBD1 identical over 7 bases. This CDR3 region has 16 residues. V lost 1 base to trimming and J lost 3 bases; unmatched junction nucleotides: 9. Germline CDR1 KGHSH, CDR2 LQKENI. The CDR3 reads CASSPLVVTGNYEQYF. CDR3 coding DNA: TGTGCCAGCTCACCACTGGTCGTGACAGGGAACTACGAGCAGTACTTC.

CDR3 sequence: CSVRDTSQETQYF. CDR3 DNA: TGCAGCGTTAGGGACACTTCCCAAGAGACCCAGTACTTC. The chain has TRBV29-1 and TRBJ2-5; maybe TRBD1 (6 bases). CDR1 is SQVTM and CDR2 is ANQGSEA in the germline V gene. V lost 5 bases and J 1 base, leaving 11 bases between the germline ends. The CDR3 totals 13 residues.

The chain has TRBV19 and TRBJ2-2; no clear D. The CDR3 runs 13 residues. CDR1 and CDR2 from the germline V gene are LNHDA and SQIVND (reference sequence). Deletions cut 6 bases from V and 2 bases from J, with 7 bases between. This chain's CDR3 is CASRRGNTGELFF. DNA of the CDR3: TGTGCCAGTAGACGAGGAAACACCGGGGAGCTGTTTTTT. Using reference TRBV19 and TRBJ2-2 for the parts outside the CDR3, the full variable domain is DGGITQSPKYLFRKEGQNVTLSCEQNLNHDAMYWYRQDPGQGLRLIYYSQIVNDFQKGDIAEGYSVSREKKESFPLTVTSAQKNPTAFYLCASRRGNTGELFFGEGSRLTVL.

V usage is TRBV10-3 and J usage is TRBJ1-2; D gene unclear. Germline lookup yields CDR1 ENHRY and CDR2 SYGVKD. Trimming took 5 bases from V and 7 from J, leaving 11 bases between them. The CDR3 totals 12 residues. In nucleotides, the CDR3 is TGTGCCATCAGTACCCGGGCCAGTGGCTACACCTTC. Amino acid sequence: CAISTRASGYTF.

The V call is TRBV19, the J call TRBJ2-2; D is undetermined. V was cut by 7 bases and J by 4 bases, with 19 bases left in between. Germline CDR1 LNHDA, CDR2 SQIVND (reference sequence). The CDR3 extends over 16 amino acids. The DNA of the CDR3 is TGTGCCAGTACCTCGACACCATACCTCACCACCGGGGAGCTGTTTTTT. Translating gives CASTSTPYLTTGELFF.

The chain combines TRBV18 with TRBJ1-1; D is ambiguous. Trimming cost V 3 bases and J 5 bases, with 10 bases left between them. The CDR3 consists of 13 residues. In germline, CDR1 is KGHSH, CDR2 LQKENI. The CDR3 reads CASSPLGSTEAFF. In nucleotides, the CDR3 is TGTGCCAGCTCACCTTTGGGGTCGACTGAAGCTTTCTTT.

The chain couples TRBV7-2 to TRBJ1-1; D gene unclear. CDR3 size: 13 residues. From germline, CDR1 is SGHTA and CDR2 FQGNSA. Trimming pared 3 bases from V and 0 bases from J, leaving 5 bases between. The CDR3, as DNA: TGTGCCAGCAGCTTTGGCATGAACACTGAAGCTTTCTTT. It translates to CASSFGMNTEAFF.

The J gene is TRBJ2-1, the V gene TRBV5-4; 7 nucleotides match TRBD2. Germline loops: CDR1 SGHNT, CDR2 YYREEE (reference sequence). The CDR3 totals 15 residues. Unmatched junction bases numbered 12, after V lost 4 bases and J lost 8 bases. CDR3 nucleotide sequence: TGTGCCAGCAGCCCCCCTGGGGGGGTCGGGGATGAGCAGTTCTTC. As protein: CASSPPGGVGDEQFF. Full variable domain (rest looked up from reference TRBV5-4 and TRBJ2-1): ETGVTQSPTHLIKTRGQQVTLRCSSQSGHNTVSWYQQALGQGPQFIFQYYREEENGRGNFPPRFSGLQFPNYSSELNVNALELDDSALYLCASSPPGGVGDEQFFGPGTRLTVL.

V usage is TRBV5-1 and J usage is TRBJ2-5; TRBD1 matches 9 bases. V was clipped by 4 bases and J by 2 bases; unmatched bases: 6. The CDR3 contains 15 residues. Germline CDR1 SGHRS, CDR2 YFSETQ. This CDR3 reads CASSRGQGRQETQYF. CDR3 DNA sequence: TGCGCCAGCAGCAGGGGACAGGGCCGGCAAGAGACCCAGTACTTC.

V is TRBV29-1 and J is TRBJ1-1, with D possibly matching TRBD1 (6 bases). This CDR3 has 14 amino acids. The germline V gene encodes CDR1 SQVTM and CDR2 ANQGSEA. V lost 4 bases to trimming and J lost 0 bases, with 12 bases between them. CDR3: CSVVRQGMNTEAFF. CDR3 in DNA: TGCAGCGTTGTAAGGCAGGGGATGAACACTGAAGCTTTCTTT. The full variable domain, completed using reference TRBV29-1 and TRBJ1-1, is SAVISQKPSRDICQRGTSLTIQCQVDSQVTMMFWYRQQPGQSLTLIATANQGSEATYESGFVIDKFPISRPNLTFSTLTVSNMSPEDSSIYLCSVVRQGMNTEAFFGQGTRLTVV.

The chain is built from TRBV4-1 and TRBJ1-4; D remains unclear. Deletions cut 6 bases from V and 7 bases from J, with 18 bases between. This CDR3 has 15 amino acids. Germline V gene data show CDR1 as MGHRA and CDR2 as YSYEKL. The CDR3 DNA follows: TGCGCCAGCAGTTATACATCCGGGCGCCCTGAAAAACTGTTTTTT. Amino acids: CASSYTSGRPEKLFF.

CDR3 amino acids: CASSISAGSYNEQFF. DNA of the CDR3: TGTGCCAGCAGTATCTCAGCGGGGAGCTACAATGAGCAGTTCTTC. This rearrangement joins TRBV27 to TRBJ2-1; 7 bases are a match to TRBD2. Germline assignment: CDR1 MNHEY and CDR2 SMNVEV (reference sequence). CDR3 length equals 15 residues. The V segment lost 5 bases and the J segment 3 bases; nucleotides outside the gene matches: 7.

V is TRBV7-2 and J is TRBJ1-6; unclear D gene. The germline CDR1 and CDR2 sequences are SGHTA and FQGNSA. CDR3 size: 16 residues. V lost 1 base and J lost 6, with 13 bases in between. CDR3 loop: CASSLVALPGNSPLHF. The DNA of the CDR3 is TGTGCCAGCAGCTTAGTGGCTCTGCCGGGTAATTCACCCCTCCACTTT.

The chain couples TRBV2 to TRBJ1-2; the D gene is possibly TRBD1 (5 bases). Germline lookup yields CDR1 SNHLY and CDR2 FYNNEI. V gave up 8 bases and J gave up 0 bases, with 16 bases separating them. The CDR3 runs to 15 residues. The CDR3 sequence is CASPRRQGPNYGYTF. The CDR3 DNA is TGTGCCAGCCCTCGGCGGCAGGGCCCTAACTATGGCTACACCTTC.

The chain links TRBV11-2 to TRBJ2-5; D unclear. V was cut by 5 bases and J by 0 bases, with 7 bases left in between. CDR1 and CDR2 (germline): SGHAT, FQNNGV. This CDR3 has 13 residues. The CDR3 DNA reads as TGTGCCAGCAGCGTTAGAGACCAAGAGACCCAGTACTTC. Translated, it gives CASSVRDQETQYF.

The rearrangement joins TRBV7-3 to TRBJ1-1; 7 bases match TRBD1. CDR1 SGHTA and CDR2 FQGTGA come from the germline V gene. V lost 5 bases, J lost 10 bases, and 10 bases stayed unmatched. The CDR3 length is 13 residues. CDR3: CASSPTGDGGAFF. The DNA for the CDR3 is TGTGCCAGCAGCCCAACAGGGGATGGCGGAGCTTTCTTT.